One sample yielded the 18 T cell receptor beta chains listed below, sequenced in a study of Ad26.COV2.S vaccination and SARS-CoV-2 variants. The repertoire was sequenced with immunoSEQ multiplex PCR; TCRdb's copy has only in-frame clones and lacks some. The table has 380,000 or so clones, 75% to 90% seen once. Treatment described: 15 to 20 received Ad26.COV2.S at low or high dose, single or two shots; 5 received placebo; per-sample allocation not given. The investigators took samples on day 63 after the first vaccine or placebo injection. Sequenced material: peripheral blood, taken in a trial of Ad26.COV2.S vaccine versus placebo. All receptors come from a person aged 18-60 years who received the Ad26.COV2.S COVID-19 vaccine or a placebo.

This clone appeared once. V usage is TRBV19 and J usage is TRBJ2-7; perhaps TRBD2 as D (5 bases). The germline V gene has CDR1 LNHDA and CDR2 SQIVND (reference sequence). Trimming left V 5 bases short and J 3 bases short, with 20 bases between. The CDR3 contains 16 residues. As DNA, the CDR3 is TGTGCCAGTAGTCCAAAGGCAGGTTCGGGAATCTACGAGCAGTACTTC. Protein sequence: CASSPKAGSGIYEQYF. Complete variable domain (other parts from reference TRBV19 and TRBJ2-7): DGGITQSPKYLFRKEGQNVTLSCEQNLNHDAMYWYRQDPGQGLRLIYYSQIVNDFQKGDIAEGYSVSREKKESFPLTVTSAQKNPTAFYLCASSPKAGSGIYEQYFGPGTRLTVT.

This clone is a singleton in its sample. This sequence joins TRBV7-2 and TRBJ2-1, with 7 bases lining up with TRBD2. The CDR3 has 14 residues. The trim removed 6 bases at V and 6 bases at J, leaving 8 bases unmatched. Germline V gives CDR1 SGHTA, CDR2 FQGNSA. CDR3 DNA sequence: TGTGCCAGCAGTCTCGGGCGGGGGAGCAATGAGCAGTTCTTC. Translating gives CASSLGRGSNEQFF.

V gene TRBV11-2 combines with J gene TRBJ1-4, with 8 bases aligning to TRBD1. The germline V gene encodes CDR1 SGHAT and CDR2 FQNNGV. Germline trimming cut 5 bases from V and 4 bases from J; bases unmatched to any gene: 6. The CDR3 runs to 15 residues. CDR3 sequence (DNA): TGTGCCAGCAGCAGATGGACAGGGATTAATGAAAAACTGTTTTTT. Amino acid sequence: CASSRWTGINEKLFF.

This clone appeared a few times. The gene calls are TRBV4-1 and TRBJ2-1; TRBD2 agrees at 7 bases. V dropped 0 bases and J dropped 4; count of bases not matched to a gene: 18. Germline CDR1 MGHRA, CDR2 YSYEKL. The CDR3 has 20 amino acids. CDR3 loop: CASSQEYLWGRELNYNEQFF. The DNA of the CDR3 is TGCGCCAGCAGCCAAGAATATTTATGGGGGAGGGAGTTAAATTACAATGAGCAGTTCTTC.

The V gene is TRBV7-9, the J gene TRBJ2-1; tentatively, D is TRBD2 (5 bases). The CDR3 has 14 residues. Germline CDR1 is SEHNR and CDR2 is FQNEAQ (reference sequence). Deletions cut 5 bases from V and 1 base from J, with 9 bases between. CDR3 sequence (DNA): TGTGCCAGCAGCCCGGGGATTTCCTACAATGAGCAGTTCTTC. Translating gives CASSPGISYNEQFF.

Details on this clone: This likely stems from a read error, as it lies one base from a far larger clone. As DNA, the CDR3 is TGTGCCAGCAGCTTAGTGGGGGGTGTGAATTCACCCCTCCACTTT. Its translation is CASSLVGGVNSPLHF. The rearrangement uses TRBV7-9 and TRBJ1-6, with a weak D call TRBD1 (5 bases). CDR3 size: 15 residues. From germline, CDR1 is SEHNR and CDR2 FQNEAQ (reference sequence). Trimming removed 1 base from V and 7 bases from J, with 11 bases in between.

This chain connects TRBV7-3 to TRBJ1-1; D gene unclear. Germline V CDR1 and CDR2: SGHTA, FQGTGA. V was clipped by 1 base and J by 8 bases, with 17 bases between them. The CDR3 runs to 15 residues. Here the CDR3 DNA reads TGTGCCAGCAGCTTAAGGCCCACCGCCGGGGTCGAAGCTTTCTTT. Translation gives CASSLRPTAGVEAFF.

DNA for the CDR3: TGTGCCAGCAGCCTGAACCCGACTAGCGGGGCCTACGAGCAGTACTTC. It is translated as CASSLNPTSGAYEQYF. The J gene is TRBJ2-7, the V gene TRBV28; TRBD2 matches at 11 bases. V was pared by 6 bases and J by 2 bases, with 9 bases of the junction left unmatched. Per germline, CDR1 MDHEN and CDR2 SYDVKM. The CDR3 is made up of 16 amino acids.

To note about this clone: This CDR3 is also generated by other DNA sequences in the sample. CDR3 sequence: CASSQDRGGRYGYTF. In DNA form, the CDR3 reads TGCGCCAGCAGCCAAGATAGAGGAGGGCGCTATGGCTACACCTTC. This chain connects TRBV4-3 to TRBJ1-2; D unclear. CDR3 length equals 15 residues. Germline CDR1 LGHNA, CDR2 YSLEER. Between the trimmed V and J ends, which lost 0 bases and 4 bases, there was a span of 12 bases.

The CDR3 region has the DNA TGTGCCAGTAGTATAGGGGAGACAGGGGTCTTCTCAGGGTTAGCCAAAAACATTCAGTACTTC. Its protein is CASSIGETGVFSGLAKNIQYF. The chain is built from TRBV19 and TRBJ2-4; the match to TRBD1 covers 8 bases. Germline V gene data show CDR1 as LNHDA and CDR2 as SQIVND (reference sequence). The length of the CDR3 is 21 residues. After removal of 1 base from V and 0 bases from J, the junction contained 17 bases not matched to a gene.

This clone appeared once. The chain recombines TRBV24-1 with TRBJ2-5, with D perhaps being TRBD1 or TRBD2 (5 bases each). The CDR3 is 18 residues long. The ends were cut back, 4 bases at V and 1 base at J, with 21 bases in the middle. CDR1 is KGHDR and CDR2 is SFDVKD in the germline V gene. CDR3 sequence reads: CATSDTRDGPFRQETQYF. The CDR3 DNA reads TGTGCCACCAGTGACACTAGGGACGGACCTTTTCGCCAAGAGACCCAGTACTTC.

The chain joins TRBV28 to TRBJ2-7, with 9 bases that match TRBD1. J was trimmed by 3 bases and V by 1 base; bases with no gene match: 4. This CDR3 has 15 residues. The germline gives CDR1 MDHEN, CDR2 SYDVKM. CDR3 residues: CASSLYGTGLYEQYF. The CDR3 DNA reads TGTGCCAGCAGTTTATACGGGACAGGGCTCTACGAGCAGTACTTC. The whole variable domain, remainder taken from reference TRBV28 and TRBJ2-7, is DVKVTQSSRYLVKRTGEKVFLECVQDMDHENMFWYRQDPGLGLRLIYFSYDVKMKEKGDIPEGYSVSREKKERFSLILESASTNQTSMYLCASSLYGTGLYEQYFGPGTRLTVT.

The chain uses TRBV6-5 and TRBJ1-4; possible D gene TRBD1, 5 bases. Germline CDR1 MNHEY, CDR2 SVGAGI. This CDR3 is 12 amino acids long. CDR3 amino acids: CACRAPNEKLFF. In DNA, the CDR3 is TGTGCTTGCAGGGCCCCTAATGAAAAACTGTTTTTT.

CDR3 DNA: TGCAGCGTTCCTAGCGGGAGGTTAGATACCGGGGAGCTGTTTTTT. It specifies CSVPSGRLDTGELFF. The chain couples TRBV29-1 to TRBJ2-2; 11 nucleotides match TRBD2. The germline gives CDR1 SQVTM, CDR2 ANQGSEA. V trimming: 5 bases; J trimming: 5 bases; junction bases outside the gene matches: 7. This CDR3 region has 15 residues.

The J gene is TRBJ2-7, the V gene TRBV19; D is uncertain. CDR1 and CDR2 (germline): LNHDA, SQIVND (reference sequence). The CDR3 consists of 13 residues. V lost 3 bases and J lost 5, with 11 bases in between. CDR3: CASSISTTDEQYF. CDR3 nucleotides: TGTGCCAGTAGTATCAGCACGACGGACGAGCAGTACTTC.

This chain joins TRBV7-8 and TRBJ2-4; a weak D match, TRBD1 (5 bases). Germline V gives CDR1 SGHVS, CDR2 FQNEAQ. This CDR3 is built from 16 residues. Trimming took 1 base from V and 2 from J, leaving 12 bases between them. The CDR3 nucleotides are TGTGCCAGCAGCTTAGGGTTTGCAGGGACCAAAAACATTCAGTACTTC. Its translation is CASSLGFAGTKNIQYF. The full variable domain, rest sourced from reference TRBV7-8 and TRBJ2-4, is GAGVSQSPRYKVAKRGQDVALRCDPISGHVSLFWYQQALGQGPEFLTYFQNEAQLDKSGLPSDRFFAERPEGSVSTLKIQRTQQEDSAVYLCASSLGFAGTKNIQYFGAGTRLSVL.

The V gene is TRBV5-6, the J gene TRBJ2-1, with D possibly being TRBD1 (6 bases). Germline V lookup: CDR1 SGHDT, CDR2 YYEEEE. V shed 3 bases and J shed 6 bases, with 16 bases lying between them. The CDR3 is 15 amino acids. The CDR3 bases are TGTGCCAGCAGCTCCAGGCAGGGGCCCTTCAATGAGCAGTTCTTC. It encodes CASSSRQGPFNEQFF.

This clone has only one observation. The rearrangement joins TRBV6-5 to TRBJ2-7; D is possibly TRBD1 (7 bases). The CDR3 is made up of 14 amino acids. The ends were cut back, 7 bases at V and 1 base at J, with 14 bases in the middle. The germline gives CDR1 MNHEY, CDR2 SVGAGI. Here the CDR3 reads CASMGGQDSYEQYF. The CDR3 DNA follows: TGTGCCAGCATGGGAGGACAGGATTCCTACGAGCAGTACTTC.